This is a list of T cell receptor beta chains from one sample in a study of long-term antiretroviral therapy in people with HIV. Measured with immunoSEQ multiplex PCR; TCRdb has only the in-frame clones, and not every one. The sample lists roughly 17,000 clones, roughly four fifths occurring once. The source material was unsorted PBMCs, sampled 0.3 years before starting antiretroviral therapy. These receptors came from a man between 50 and 59 years old with HIV. The CDR3 runs from the conserved cysteine through the conserved F or W. The order of the fields is J gene, V gene, clone size, D gene, CDR3 protein, CDR3 DNA. A D gene is named only where the DNA matches it firmly. The size of a clone is reported for some rows only, either as once, few or many, or as a class for expanded clones.

TRBJ1-2,TRBV4-3,.,.,CASSRTGWDNYGYTF,TGCGCCAGCAGCCGTACAGGGTGGGATAACTATGGCTACACCTTC
TRBJ1-1,TRBV13,.,TRBD1,CASSEWTGGTEAFF,TGTGCCAGCAGCGAATGGACAGGGGGCACTGAAGCTTTCTTT
TRBJ1-5,TRBV28,.,.,CASSPGRGQPQHF,TGTGCCAGCAGTCCCGGCCGGGGTCAGCCCCAGCATTTT
TRBJ2-7,TRBV11-2,.,TRBD1,CASSLVAGTVRNYEQYF,TGTGCCAGCAGCTTAGTCGCCGGGACAGTCCGCAACTACGAGCAGTACTTC
TRBJ2-7,TRBV4-3,.,.,CASSPVGGAYEQYF,TGCGCCAGCAGCCCCGTCGGCGGAGCCTACGAGCAGTACTTC
TRBJ2-1,TRBV7-9,few,.,CASSFDRKQFF,TGTGCCAGCAGCTTTGACAGGAAGCAGTTCTTC
TRBJ2-5,TRBV9,.,TRBD2,CASSVDGTSIETQYF,TGTGCCAGCAGCGTAGATGGGACTAGCATAGAGACCCAGTACTTC
TRBJ1-2,TRBV11-2,.,.,CASSSLDGGARRYGYTF,TGTGCCAGCAGCTCATTAGATGGAGGGGCGCGGCGCTATGGCTACACCTTC
TRBJ1-2,TRBV11-3,.,.,CASSLGGSDYGYTF,TGTGCCAGCAGCCTGGGGGGGAGTGACTATGGCTACACCTTC
TRBJ1-1,TRBV6-6,.,.,CASGKAEAFF,TGTGCCAGCGGAAAGGCTGAAGCTTTCTTT
TRBJ2-2,TRBV19,.,.,CASSMWGGVNTGELFF,TGTGCCAGTAGTATGTGGGGTGGTGTGAACACCGGGGAGCTGTTTTTT
TRBJ1-2,TRBV28,.,TRBD1,CASSRTGVSYTF,TGTGCCAGCAGCCGGACAGGTGTTAGCTACACCTTC
TRBJ2-7,TRBV28,few,.,CASRTHYEQYF,TGTGCCAGCAGGACCCACTACGAGCAGTACTTC
TRBJ2-5,TRBV5-6,.,TRBD2,CASSLAGGSGQETQYF,TGTGCCAGCAGCTTGGCCGGCGGGAGTGGCCAAGAGACCCAGTACTTC
TRBJ2-3,TRBV5-1,once,.,CASSFLAQDVPDTQYF,TGCGCCAGCAGCTTCCTCGCCCAGGACGTACCAGATACGCAGTATTTT
TRBJ2-7,TRBV7-9,few,TRBD2,CASSDNERGEQYF,TGTGCCAGCAGTGACAATGAGCGGGGCGAGCAGTACTTC
TRBJ1-1,TRBV6-5,.,.,CASSYSNGGTEAFF,TGTGCCAGCAGTTACTCGAACGGGGGCACTGAAGCTTTCTTT
TRBJ2-7,TRBV5-1,.,.,CASSLNYEQYF,TGCGCCAGCAGCTTGAACTACGAGCAGTACTTC
TRBJ1-2,TRBV11-2,.,.,CASSLAFVSGTNYGYTF,TGTGCCAGCAGCTTAGCCTTTGTCTCGGGAACTAACTATGGCTACACCTTC